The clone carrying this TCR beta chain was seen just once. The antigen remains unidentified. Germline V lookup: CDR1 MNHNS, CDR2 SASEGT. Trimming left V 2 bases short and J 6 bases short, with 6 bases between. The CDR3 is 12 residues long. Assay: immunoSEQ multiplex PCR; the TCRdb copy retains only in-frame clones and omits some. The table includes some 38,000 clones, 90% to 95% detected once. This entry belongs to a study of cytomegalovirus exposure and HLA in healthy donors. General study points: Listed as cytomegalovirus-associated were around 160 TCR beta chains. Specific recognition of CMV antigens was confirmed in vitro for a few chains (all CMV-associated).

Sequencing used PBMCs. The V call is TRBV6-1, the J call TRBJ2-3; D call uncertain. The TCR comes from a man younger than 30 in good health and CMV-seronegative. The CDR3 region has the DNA TGTGCCAGCAGTGAATTAGCCGATACGCAGTATTTT. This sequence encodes CASSELADTQYF.